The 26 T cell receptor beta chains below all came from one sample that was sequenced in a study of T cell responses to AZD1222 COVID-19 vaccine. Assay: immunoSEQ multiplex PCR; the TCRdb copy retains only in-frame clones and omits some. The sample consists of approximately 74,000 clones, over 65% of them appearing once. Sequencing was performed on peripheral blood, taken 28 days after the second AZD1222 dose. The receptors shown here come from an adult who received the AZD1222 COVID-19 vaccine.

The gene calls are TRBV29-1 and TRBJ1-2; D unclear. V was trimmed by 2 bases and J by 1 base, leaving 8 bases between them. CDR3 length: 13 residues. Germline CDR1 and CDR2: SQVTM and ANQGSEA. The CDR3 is CSVEIRVNYGYTF. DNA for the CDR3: TGCAGCGTTGAAATCCGGGTTAACTATGGCTACACCTTC. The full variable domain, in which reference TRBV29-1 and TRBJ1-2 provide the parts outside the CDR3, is SAVISQKPSRDICQRGTSLTIQCQVDSQVTMMFWYRQQPGQSLTLIATANQGSEATYESGFVIDKFPISRPNLTFSTLTVSNMSPEDSSIYLCSVEIRVNYGYTFGSGTRLTVV.

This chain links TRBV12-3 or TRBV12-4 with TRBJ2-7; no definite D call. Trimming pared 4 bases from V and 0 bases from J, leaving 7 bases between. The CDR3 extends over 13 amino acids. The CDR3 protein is CASSSTYSYEQYF. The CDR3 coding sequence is TGTGCCAGCAGTTCCACCTACTCCTACGAGCAGTACTTC.

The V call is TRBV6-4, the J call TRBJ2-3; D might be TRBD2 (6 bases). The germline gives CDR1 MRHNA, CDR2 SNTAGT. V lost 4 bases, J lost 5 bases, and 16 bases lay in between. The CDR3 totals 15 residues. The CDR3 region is CASSALGGSQDTQYF. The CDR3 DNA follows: TGTGCCAGCAGTGCCTTAGGAGGGTCTCAAGATACGCAGTATTTT.

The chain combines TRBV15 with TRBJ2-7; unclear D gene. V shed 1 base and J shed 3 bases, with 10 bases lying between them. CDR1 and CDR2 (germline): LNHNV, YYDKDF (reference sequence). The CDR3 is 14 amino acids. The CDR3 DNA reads TGTGCCACCAGCAGAGTGATGGGTTTCTACGAGCAGTACTTC. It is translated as CATSRVMGFYEQYF.

The CDR3: CASSYSYSSTNTIYF. Here the CDR3 DNA reads TGTGCCAGCAGTTACTCGTACAGCTCCACAAACACCATATATTTT. The chain uses TRBV6-5 and TRBJ1-3; no reliable D call. Germline V CDR1 and CDR2: MNHEY, SVGAGI. The V gene lost 0 bases and the J gene lost 6 bases, with 12 bases spanning the gap. The CDR3 length is 15 residues.

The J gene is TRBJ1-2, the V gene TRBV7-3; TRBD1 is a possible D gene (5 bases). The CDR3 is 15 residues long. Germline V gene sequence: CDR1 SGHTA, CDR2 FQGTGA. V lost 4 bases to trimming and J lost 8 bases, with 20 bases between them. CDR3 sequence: CASSYSATDTEGYTF. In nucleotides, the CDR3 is TGTGCCAGCAGCTACTCCGCGACGGACACCGAGGGCTACACCTTC.

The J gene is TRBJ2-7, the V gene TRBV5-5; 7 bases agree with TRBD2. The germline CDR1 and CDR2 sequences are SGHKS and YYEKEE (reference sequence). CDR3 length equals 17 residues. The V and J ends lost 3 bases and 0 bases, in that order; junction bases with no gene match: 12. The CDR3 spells CASSSFLEGGLSYEQYF. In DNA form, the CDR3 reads TGTGCCAGCAGCTCCTTCCTCGAGGGAGGGCTCTCCTACGAGCAGTACTTC.

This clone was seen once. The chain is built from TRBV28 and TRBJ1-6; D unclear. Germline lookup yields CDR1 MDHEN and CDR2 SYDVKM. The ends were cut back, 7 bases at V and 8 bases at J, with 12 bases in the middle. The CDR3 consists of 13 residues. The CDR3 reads CASNGRYYSPLHF. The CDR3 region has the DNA TGTGCCAGCAATGGCCGGTACTATTCACCCCTCCACTTT.

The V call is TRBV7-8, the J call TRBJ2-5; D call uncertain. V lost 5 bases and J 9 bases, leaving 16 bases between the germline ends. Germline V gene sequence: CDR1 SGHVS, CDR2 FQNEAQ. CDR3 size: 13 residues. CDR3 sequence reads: CASSAYQGMAQYF. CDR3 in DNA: TGTGCCAGCAGCGCTTACCAAGGAATGGCCCAGTACTTC.

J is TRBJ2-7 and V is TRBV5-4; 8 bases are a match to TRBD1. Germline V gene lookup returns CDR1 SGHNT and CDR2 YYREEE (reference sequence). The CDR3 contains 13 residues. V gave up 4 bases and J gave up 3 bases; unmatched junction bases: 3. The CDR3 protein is CASSRGQDYEQYF. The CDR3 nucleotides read TGTGCCAGCAGCCGGGGACAGGACTACGAGCAGTACTTC.

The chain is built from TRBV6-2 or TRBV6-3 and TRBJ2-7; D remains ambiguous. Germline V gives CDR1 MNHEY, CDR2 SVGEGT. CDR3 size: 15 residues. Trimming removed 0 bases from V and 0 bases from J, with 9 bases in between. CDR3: CASSYSGPNSYEQYF. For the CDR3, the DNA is TGTGCCAGCAGTTACTCGGGCCCTAACTCCTACGAGCAGTACTTC.

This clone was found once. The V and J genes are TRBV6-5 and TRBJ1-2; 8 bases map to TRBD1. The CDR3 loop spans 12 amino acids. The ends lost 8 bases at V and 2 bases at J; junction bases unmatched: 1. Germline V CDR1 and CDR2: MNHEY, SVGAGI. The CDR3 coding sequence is TGTGCCAGCCGACAGGGGAACTATGGCTACACCTTC. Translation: CASRQGNYGYTF.

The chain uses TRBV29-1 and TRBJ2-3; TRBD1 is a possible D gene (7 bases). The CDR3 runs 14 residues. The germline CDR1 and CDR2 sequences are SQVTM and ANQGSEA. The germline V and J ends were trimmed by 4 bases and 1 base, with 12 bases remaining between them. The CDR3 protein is CSVGGTVRTDTQYF. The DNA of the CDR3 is TGCAGCGTTGGCGGGACAGTACGCACAGATACGCAGTATTTT.

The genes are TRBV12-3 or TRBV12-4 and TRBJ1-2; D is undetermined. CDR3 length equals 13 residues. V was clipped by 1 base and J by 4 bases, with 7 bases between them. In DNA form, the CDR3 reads TGTGCCAGCAGTTTAGTTCGCGGCTATGGCTACACCTTC. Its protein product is CASSLVRGYGYTF.

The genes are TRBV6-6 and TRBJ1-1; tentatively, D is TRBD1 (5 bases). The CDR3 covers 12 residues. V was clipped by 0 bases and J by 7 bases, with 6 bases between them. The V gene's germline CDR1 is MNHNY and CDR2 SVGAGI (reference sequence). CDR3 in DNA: TGTGCCAGCAGTTACTCGCAGGGTGAAGCTTTCTTT. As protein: CASSYSQGEAFF.

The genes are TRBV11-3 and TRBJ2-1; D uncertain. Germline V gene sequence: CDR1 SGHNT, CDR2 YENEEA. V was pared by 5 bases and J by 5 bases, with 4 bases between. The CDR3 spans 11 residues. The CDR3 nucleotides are TGTGCCAGCAGCCATGACAATGAGCAGTTCTTC. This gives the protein CASSHDNEQFF.

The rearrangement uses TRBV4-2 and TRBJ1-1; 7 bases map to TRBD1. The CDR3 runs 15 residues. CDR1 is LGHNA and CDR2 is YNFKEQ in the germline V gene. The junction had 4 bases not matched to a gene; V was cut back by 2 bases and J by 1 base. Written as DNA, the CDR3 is TGTGCCAGCAGCCAACCCAGGGGGGAGAACACTGAAGCTTTCTTT. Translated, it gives CASSQPRGENTEAFF.

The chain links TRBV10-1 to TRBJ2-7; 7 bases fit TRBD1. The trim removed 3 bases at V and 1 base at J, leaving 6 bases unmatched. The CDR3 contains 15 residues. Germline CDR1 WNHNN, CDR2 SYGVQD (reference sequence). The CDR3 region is CASSDPKTGSYEQYF. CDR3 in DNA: TGCGCCAGCAGTGACCCAAAGACAGGGTCCTACGAGCAGTACTTC.

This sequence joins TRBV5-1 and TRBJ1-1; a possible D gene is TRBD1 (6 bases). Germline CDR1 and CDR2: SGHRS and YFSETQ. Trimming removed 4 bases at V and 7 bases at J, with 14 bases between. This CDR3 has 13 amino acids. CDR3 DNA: TGCGCCAGCAGCATAGGGACAAAGAATGAAGCTTTCTTT. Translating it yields CASSIGTKNEAFF.

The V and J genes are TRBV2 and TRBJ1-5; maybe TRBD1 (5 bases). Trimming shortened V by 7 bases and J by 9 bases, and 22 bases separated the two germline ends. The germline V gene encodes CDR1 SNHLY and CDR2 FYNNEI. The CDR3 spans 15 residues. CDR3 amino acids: CASTMSPGPSWPQHF. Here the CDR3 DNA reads TGTGCCAGCACGATGAGTCCAGGGCCTTCGTGGCCCCAGCATTTT.

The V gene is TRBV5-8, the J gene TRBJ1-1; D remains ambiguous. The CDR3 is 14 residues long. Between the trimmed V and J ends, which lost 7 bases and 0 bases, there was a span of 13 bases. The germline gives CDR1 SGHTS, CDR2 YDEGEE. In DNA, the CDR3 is TGTGCCAGCTTAGCCTCCCGGTTGAACACTGAAGCTTTCTTT. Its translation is CASLASRLNTEAFF. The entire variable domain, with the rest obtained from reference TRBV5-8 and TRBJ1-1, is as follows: EAGVTQSPTHLIKTRGQQATLRCSPISGHTSVYWYQQALGLGLQFLLWYDEGEERNRGNFPPRFSGRQFPNYSSELNVNALELEDSALYLCASLASRLNTEAFFGQGTRLTVV.

The DNA for the CDR3 is TGTGCCGCAAGAGAGACGGGACAGACCTACGAGCAGTACTTC. It encodes CAARETGQTYEQYF. This chain connects TRBV10-3 to TRBJ2-7; 7 nucleotides align to TRBD1. The CDR3 is 14 residues long. Germline CDR1 is ENHRY and CDR2 is SYGVKD. Trimming at V came to 11 bases and at J to 2 bases, leaving 12 bases not matched to a gene.

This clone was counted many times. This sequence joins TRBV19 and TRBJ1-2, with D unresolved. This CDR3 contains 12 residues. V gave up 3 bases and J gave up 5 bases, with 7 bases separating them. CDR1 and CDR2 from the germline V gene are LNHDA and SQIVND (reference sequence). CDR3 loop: CASSIPGYGYTF. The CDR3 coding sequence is TGTGCCAGTAGTATCCCAGGATATGGCTACACCTTC.

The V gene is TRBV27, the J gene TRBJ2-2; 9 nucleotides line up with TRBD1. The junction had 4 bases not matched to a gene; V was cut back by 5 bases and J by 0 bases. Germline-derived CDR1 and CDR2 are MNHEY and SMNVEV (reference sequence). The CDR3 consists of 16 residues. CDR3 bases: TGTGCCAGCAGTCCACAGGGGGCCTCGAACACCGGGGAGCTGTTTTTT. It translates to CASSPQGASNTGELFF.

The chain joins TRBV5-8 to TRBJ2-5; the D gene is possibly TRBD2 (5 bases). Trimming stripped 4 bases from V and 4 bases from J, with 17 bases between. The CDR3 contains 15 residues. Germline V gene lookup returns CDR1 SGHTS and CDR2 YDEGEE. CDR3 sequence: CASSRHGLGRETQYF. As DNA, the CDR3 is TGTGCCAGCAGCCGACACGGGTTGGGGAGAGAGACCCAGTACTTC.

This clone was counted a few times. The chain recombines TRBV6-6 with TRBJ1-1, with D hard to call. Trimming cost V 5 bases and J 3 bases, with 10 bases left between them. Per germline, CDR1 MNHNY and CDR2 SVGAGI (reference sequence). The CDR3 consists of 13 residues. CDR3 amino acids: CASSPSRYTEAFF. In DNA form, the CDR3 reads TGTGCCAGCAGTCCGAGCAGGTACACTGAAGCTTTCTTT.